This T cell receptor beta chain was obtained from a study of Graves' ophthalmopathy and Graves' hyperthyroidism. Whole-study results and caveats: The model's ophthalmopathy progression predictions had approximately 69% sensitivity and less than 75% specificity.

Amplification targeted the TCR beta CDR3 regions, with RNA transcripts as the source material. First-round RT-PCR relied on HTBI primers, and a second-round multiplex PCR came next. A single record per CDR3 protein comes from TCRdb applying MiXCR to the multiplex PCR reads. The table lists hundreds of thousands of distinct CDR3 sequences, approximately 39% of them singletons. As regards this clonotype: Its cognate antigen is unknown. Compared with germline, one end of the junction differs, possibly owing to a read error.

This CDR3 comprises 16 residues. Germline V gene data show CDR1 as SGHTA and CDR2 as FQGTGA. Sequenced sample: peripheral blood. This rearrangement joins TRBV7-3 to TRBJ2-5; 9 positions match TRBD2. The TCR was taken from an adult man with Graves' ophthalmopathy. The CDR3 bases are TGCGCCAGCAGCCCGAGGCCAGCGGGGGGAATAGAGACCCAGTACTTC. Amino acids: CASSPRPAGGIETQYF.